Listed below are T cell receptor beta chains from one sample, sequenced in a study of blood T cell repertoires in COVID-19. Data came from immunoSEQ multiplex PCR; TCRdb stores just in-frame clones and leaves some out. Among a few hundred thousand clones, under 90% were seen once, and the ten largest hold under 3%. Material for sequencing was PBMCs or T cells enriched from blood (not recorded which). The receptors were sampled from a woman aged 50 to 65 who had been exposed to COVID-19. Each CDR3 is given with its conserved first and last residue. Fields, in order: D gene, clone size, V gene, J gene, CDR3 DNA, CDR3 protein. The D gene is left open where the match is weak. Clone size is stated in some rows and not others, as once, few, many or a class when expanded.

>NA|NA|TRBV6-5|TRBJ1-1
TGTGCCAGCAGTCCGGACAGAGCTAACACTGAAGCTTTCTTT
CASSPDRANTEAFF
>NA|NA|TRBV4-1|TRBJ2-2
TGCGCCAGCAGCCAGGACGTCGAGGGCGGGGAGCTGTTTTTT
CASSQDVEGGELFF
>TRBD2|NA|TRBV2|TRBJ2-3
TGTGCCAGCAAATTAGCGGGGGTTACAGATACGCAGTATTTT
CASKLAGVTDTQYF
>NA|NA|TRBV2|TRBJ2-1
TGTGCCAGCCCCGGGCGAGGGGGATACAATGAGCAGTTCTTC
CASPGRGGYNEQFF
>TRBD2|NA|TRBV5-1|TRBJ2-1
TGCGCCAGCAGCTTGGTAGGGGAGGGTTACAATGAGCAGTTCTTC
CASSLVGEGYNEQFF
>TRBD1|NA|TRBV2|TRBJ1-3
TGTGCCAGCAGTGCGGGACAGGCCTCTGGAAACACCATATATTTT
CASSAGQASGNTIYF
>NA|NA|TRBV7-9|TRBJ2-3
TGTGCCAGCAGCCCCCGACTCCCTTTTCTAGAACGAAACACAGATACGCAGTATTTT
CASSPRLPFLERNTDTQYF
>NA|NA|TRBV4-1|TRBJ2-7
TGCGCCAGCAGCCACCAGGACACACAGAACTACGAGCAGTACTTC
CASSHQDTQNYEQYF
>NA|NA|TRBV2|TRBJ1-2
TGTGCCAGCAGTGAACCGGGGGGAGGTGGCTACACCTTC
CASSEPGGGGYTF
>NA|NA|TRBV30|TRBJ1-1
TGTGCCTGGAGTGTTTTCATTGGGGGCTTGACTGAAGCTTTCTTT
CAWSVFIGGLTEAFF
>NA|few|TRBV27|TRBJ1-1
TGTGCCAGCAGCCCCTACTCGGGGAACACTGAAGCTTTCTTT
CASSPYSGNTEAFF
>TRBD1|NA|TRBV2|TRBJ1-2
TGTGCCAGCAGTGGTGGCGACAGGGGGTATGGCTACACCTTC
CASSGGDRGYGYTF
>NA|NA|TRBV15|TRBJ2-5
TGTGCCACCAGCAGAGGGCGTTCTCACGGCGGGGAGACCCAGTACTTC
CATSRGRSHGGETQYF
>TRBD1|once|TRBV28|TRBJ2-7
TGTGCCAGCAGTTTAAGGGACAGGGGTGGGTACTTC
CASSLRDRGGYF
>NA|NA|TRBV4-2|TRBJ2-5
TGTGCCAGCAGCCAAGAACAGGGAAGGGGGCAAGAGACCCAGTACTTC
CASSQEQGRGQETQYF
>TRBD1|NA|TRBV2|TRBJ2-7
TGTGCCAGCAGCCGACAGGGTGGTGAGCAGTACTTC
CASSRQGGEQYF
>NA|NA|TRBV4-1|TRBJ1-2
TGCGCCAGCAGCCAAGATCGGGGTTCCTATGGCTACACCTTC
CASSQDRGSYGYTF
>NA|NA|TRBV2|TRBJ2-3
TGTGCCAGCAGAAAACCTTACAGTGGGTGGACAGATACGCAGTATTTT
CASRKPYSGWTDTQYF
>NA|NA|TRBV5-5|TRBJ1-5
TGTGCCAGCAGCTTGGGTCACATCAATCAGCCCCAGCATTTT
CASSLGHINQPQHF
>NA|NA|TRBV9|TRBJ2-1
TGTGCCAGCAGCGTAGGGGTAGGGAGCTCCTACAATGAGCAGTTCTTC
CASSVGVGSSYNEQFF
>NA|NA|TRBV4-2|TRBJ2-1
TGTGCCAGCAGCCAAGATCTCTTCTCTAGGCAGTCCCACAATGAGCAGTTCTTC
CASSQDLFSRQSHNEQFF
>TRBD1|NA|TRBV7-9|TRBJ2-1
TGTGCCAGCAGCTCAATACAGACAGGGGGCTACAATGAGCAGTTCTTC
CASSSIQTGGYNEQFF
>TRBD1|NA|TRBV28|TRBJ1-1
TGTGCCAGCAGTCCTCTGGACAGGGGGTCCACTGAAGCTTTCTTT
CASSPLDRGSTEAFF
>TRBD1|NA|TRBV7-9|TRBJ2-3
TGTGCCAGCAGCACCCGGGACAGGAGCTTTAGCACAGATACGCAGTATTTT
CASSTRDRSFSTDTQYF
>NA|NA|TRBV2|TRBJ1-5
TGTGCCAGCAGTGTAGAGAGGGGCAATCAGCCCCAGCATTTT
CASSVERGNQPQHF
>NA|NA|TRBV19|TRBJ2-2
TGTGCCACCCAAGGGGGGGCCACCACCGGGGAGCTGTTTTTT
CATQGGATTGELFF
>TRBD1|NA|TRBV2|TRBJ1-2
TGTGCCAGCAGCCGACAGGGGAAAGAAAATGGCTACACCTTC
CASSRQGKENGYTF
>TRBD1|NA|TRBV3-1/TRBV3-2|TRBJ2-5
TGTGCCAGCAGCCAAGGAAGGTCGGACAGGGGGAAAAAGACCCAGTACTTC
CASSQGRSDRGKKTQYF
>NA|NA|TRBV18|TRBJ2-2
TGTGCCAGCTCACCAGCGGGCACTAACACCGGGGAGCTGTTTTTT
CASSPAGTNTGELFF
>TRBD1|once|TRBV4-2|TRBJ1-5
TGTGCCAGCAGCCAAGGGGACAGGGAGGATCAGCCCCAGCATTTT
CASSQGDREDQPQHF
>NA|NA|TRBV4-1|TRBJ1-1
TGCGCCAGCAGCCAAGATGGGCAGGGGAACACTGAAGCTTTCTTT
CASSQDGQGNTEAFF
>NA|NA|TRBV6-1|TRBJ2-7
TGTGCCAGCAGTGAAGGCCTGGGCCCCTACGAGCAGTACTTC
CASSEGLGPYEQYF
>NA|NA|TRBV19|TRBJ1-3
TGTGCCAGTACCAGACTCGAGGGATACGGAAACACCATATATTTT
CASTRLEGYGNTIYF
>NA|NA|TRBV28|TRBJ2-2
TGTGCCAGCAGCATGCTCGCGGGGGCGACGGGGGAGCTGTTTTTT
CASSMLAGATGELFF
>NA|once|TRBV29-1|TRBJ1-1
TGCAGCGCCGGCGTGGGAGGGTCCACTGAAGCTTTCTTT
CSAGVGGSTEAFF
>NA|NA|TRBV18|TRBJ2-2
TGTGCCAGCTCATCCCGGGACACGAACACCGGGGAGCTGTTTTTT
CASSSRDTNTGELFF
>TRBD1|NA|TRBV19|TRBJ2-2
TGTGCCAGTAAAGGTCAGGGGGCCGCCGGGGAGCTGTTTTTT
CASKGQGAAGELFF
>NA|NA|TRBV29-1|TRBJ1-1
TGCAGCGTAGTACGTCAGGGAAAGAACACTGAAGCTTTCTTT
CSVVRQGKNTEAFF
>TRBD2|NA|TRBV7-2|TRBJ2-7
TGTGCCAGCAGCTTCGAGCGGGGACTCGAGCAGTACTTC
CASSFERGLEQYF